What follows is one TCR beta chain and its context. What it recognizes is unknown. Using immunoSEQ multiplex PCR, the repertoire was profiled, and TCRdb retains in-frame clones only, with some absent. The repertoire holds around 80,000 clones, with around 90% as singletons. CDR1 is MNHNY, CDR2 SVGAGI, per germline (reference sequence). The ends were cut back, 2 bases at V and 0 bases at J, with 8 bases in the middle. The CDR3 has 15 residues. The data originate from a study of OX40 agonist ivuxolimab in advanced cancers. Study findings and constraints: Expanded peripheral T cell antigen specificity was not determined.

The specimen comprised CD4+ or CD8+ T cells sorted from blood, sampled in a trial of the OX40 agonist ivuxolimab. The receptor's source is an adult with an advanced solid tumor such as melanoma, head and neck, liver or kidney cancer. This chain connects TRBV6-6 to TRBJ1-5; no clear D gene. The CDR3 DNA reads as TGTGCCAGCAGTTACGATCAGAATAGCAATCAGCCCCAGCATTTT. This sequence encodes CASSYDQNSNQPQHF.